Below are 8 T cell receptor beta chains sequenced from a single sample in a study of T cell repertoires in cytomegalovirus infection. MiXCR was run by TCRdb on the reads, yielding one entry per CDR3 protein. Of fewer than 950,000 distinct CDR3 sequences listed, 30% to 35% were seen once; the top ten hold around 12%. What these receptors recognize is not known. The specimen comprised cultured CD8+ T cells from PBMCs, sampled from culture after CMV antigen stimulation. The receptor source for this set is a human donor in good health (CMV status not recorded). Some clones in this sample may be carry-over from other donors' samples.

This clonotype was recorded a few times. CDR3 DNA: TGTGCCAGCAGTTACTCTCCGCGGGTCAGAGATGAAAAACTGTTTTTT. This codes for CASSYSPRVRDEKLFF. The chain carries TRBV6-2 or TRBV6-3 and TRBJ1-4; D remains ambiguous. V was cut by 0 bases and J by 6 bases, with 14 bases left in between. There are 16 residues in the CDR3. Per germline, CDR1 MNHEY and CDR2 SVGEGT.

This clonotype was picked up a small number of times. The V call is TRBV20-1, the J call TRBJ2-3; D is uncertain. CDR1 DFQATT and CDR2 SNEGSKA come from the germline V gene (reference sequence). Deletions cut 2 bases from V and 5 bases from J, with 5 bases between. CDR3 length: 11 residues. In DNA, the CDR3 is TGCAGTGCTAGAATGGGAGATACGCAGTATTTT. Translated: CSARMGDTQYF.

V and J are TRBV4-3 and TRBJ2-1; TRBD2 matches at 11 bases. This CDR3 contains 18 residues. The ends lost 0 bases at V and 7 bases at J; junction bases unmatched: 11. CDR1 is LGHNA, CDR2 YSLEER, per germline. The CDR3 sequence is CASSQDQYLAGGRNEQFF. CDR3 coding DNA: TGCGCCAGCAGCCAAGATCAATATTTAGCGGGGGGGCGGAATGAGCAGTTCTTC.

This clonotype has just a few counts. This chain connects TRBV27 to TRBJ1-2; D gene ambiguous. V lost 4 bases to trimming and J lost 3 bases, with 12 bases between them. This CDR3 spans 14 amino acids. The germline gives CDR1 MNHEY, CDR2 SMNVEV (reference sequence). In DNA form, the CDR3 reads TGTGCCAGCAGTTCCACCGGGCAGTACTATGGCTACACCTTC. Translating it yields CASSSTGQYYGYTF.

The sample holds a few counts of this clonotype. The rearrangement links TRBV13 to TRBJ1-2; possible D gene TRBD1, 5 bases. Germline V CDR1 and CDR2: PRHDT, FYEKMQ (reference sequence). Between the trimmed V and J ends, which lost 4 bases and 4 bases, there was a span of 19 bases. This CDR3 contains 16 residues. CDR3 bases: TGTGCCAGCAGCTCTCTGCCCTCGACAGCCAGCTATGGCTACACCTTC. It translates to CASSSLPSTASYGYTF.

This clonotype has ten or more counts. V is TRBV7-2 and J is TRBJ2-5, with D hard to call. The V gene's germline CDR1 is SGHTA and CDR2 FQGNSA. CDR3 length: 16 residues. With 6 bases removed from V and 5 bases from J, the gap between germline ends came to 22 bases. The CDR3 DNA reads TGTGCCAGCAGACCCCGACTGGGCGGCGCGCGGGAGACCCAGTACTTC. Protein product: CASRPRLGGARETQYF.

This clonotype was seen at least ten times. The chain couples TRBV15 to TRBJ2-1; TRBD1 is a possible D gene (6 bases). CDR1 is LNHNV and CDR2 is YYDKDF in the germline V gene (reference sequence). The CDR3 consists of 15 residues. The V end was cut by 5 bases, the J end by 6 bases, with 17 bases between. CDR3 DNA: TGTGCCACCAGCGGCCCTTGGGGGCGAGTCAATGAGCAGTTCTTC. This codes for CATSGPWGRVNEQFF. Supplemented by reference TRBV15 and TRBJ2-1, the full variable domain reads DAMVIQNPRYQVTQFGKPVTLSCSQTLNHNVMYWYQQKSSQAPKLLFHYYDKDFNNEADTPDNFQSRRPNTSFCFLDIRSPGLGDTAMYLCATSGPWGRVNEQFFGPGTRLTVL.

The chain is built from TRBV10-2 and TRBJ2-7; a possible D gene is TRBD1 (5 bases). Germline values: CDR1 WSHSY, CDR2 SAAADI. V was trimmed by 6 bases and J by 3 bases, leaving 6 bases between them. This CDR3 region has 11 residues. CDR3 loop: CASRDNYEQYF. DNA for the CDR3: TGCGCCAGCAGGGACAACTACGAGCAGTACTTC.